This T cell receptor (beta chain) was recovered during a study of blood T cell repertoires in COVID-19. This clone came up a few times. Participants were aged about 18 to 95 years, lived in about 26 US areas, and enrolled virtually. Clinical histories supplied by participants themselves formed the basis of cohort assignment. For recovered donors of Cohort 3, there were two negative PCRs, clearance, or symptom resolution. The protocol was immunoSEQ multiplex PCR, while the TCRdb copy is restricted to in-frame clones and leaves out a portion. This sample has about 140,000 clones; about nine tenths occur once, and the top ten carry roughly 12%. The source material was PBMCs or T cells enriched from blood (not recorded which). The source is a man aged 60-69 years who had recovered from COVID-19.

In DNA, the CDR3 is TGTGCCAGCAGTCTCCGGGACAGGGCCTACGAGCAGTACTTC. The encoded protein is CASSLRDRAYEQYF. The rearrangement joins TRBV28 to TRBJ2-7; 9 nucleotides align to TRBD1. CDR1 is MDHEN, CDR2 SYDVKM, per germline. CDR3 length equals 14 residues. With 5 bases clipped from V and 2 bases from J, the junction kept 4 bases outside the gene matches.